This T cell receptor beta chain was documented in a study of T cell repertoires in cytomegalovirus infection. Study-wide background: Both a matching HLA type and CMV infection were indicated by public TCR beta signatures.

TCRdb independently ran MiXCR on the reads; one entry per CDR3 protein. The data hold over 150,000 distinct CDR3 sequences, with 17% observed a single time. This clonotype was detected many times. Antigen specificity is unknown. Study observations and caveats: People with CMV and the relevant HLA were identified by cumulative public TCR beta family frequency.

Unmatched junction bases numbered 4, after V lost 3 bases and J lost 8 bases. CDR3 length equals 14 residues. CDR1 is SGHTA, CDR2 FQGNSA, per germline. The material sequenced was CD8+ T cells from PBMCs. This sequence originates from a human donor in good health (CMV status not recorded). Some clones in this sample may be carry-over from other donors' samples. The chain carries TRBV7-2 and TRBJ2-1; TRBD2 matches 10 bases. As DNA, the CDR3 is TGTGCCAGCAGCTTTAGCGGGGGGAAGCATGAGCAGTTCTTC. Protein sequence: CASSFSGGKHEQFF.